Listed below are T cell receptor beta chains from one sample, sequenced in a study of T cell responses to AZD1222 COVID-19 vaccine. This table comes from immunoSEQ multiplex PCR, and its TCRdb copy is limited to in-frame clones, with some not included. This table has approximately 260,000 clones, approximately 93% appearing once. The sequenced sample was peripheral blood, obtained on day 0 of AZD1222 vaccination. The receptors originated from an adult in good health. CDR3s include the opening cysteine and the closing phenylalanine or tryptophan. D genes are given only for firm matches. Rows give clone size only sometimes, using once, few, many, or a class for an expanded clone.

TRBV5-1,.,TRBJ2-7,TRBD2,CASSLDPSGEQYF,TGCGCCAGCAGCTTGGATCCTAGCGGCGAGCAGTACTTC
TRBV28,.,TRBJ1-5,.,CASSPSDSSNQPQHF,TGTGCCAGCAGTCCCTCGGACTCGAGCAATCAGCCCCAGCATTTT
TRBV19,.,TRBJ2-5,TRBD2,CASSMGTSPETQYF,TGTGCCAGTAGTATGGGGACTAGCCCCGAGACCCAGTACTTC
TRBV5-4,.,TRBJ2-2,TRBD2,CASSPRTSGETGELFF,TGTGCCAGCAGCCCCCGGACTAGCGGGGAAACCGGGGAGCTGTTTTTT
TRBV30,.,TRBJ1-2,TRBD1,CAGRGQGSLTGGYTF,TGTGCCGGTAGGGGACAGGGGTCTTTAACGGGTGGCTACACCTTC
TRBV19,.,TRBJ2-2,TRBD1,CASRDRGRSTGELFF,TGTGCCAGTCGCGACAGGGGGCGATCCACCGGGGAGCTGTTTTTT
TRBV28,.,TRBJ1-4,.,CASRGRPHEKLFF,TGTGCCAGCAGGGGCAGGCCTCATGAAAAACTGTTTTTT
TRBV19,.,TRBJ2-7,TRBD2,CASRGLAGGPHEQYF,TGTGCCAGTAGGGGACTAGCGGGAGGGCCCCACGAGCAGTACTTC
TRBV18,.,TRBJ1-2,.,CASSPNGTPGNYGYTF,TGTGCCAGCTCACCGAACGGGACACCAGGGAACTATGGCTACACCTTC
TRBV4-3,.,TRBJ2-5,.,CASSQDRGQRVGETQYF,TGCGCCAGCAGCCAAGATCGAGGACAGAGAGTAGGGGAGACCCAGTACTTC
TRBV7-3,.,TRBJ1-1,TRBD1,CASSLDRDTEAFF,TGTGCCAGCAGCCTCGACAGGGACACTGAAGCTTTCTTT
TRBV7-2,.,TRBJ1-3,TRBD1,CASTRTQGGTIYF,TGTGCCAGCACCCGAACTCAGGGGGGCACCATATATTTT
TRBV19,once,TRBJ2-6,.,CASSPLWEPGANVLTF,TGTGCCAGTAGCCCACTTTGGGAGCCTGGGGCCAACGTCCTGACTTTC
TRBV11-2,.,TRBJ2-3,.,CASSLVGLTPTDTQYF,TGTGCCAGCAGCTTGGTGGGCCTTACCCCCACAGATACGCAGTATTTT
TRBV15,.,TRBJ2-1,.,CATSRQGSSYNEQFF,TGTGCCACCAGCAGACAGGGGAGCTCCTACAATGAGCAGTTCTTC
TRBV27,once,TRBJ2-7,.,CASSPQRSYEQYF,TGTGCCAGCAGCCCCCAACGATCCTACGAGCAGTACTTC
TRBV3-1/TRBV3-2,.,TRBJ1-2,.,CASSPTTDYGYTF,TGTGCCAGCAGCCCTACGACGGACTATGGCTACACCTTC
TRBV7-2,.,TRBJ2-2,.,CASSLGLVGELFF,TGTGCCAGCAGCTTAGGCCTAGTCGGGGAGCTGTTTTTT
TRBV7-3,.,TRBJ1-5,.,CASSLSRDQPQHF,TGTGCCAGCAGCTTAAGCAGGGATCAGCCCCAGCATTTT
TRBV6-5,.,TRBJ2-1,.,CASSYPSSYNEQFF,TGTGCCAGCAGTTACCCAAGCTCCTACAATGAGCAGTTCTTC
TRBV5-6,.,TRBJ2-7,.,CASSLATGERYEQYF,TGTGCCAGCAGCTTGGCCACGGGAGAGCGATACGAGCAGTACTTC
TRBV18,.,TRBJ1-1,.,CASSPQGLGTEAFF,TGTGCCAGCTCACCACAGGGGTTGGGCACTGAAGCTTTCTTT
TRBV6-5,.,TRBJ1-4,.,CASSYRVATNEKLFF,TGTGCCAGCAGTTACAGGGTGGCAACTAATGAAAAACTGTTTTTT
TRBV11-2,once,TRBJ2-5,.,CASSLLSGETQYF,TGTGCCAGCAGCTTACTATCTGGAGAGACCCAGTACTTC
TRBV10-1,once,TRBJ2-5,.,CASSDYGHSRETQYF,TGCGCCAGCAGCGATTACGGACACAGCAGGGAGACCCAGTACTTC
TRBV6-5,.,TRBJ1-1,TRBD1,CASTMRGLNTEAFF,TGTGCCAGCACCATGAGGGGGCTTAACACTGAAGCTTTCTTT
TRBV11-3,.,TRBJ2-3,.,CASSLMSGDTQYF,TGTGCCAGCAGCCTTATGTCGGGAGATACGCAGTATTTT
TRBV28,.,TRBJ1-2,.,CASREGLGGYTF,TGTGCCAGCAGGGAGGGGTTAGGAGGCTACACCTTC
TRBV3-1/TRBV3-2,.,TRBJ2-5,.,CASNEGPQYF,TGTGCCAGCAACGAAGGGCCCCAGTACTTC
TRBV27,.,TRBJ2-2,TRBD1,CASSSGQGLVPTGELFF,TGTGCCAGCAGTTCCGGACAGGGTCTAGTTCCCACCGGGGAGCTGTTTTTT
TRBV28,.,TRBJ2-7,TRBD1,CASTNPVGTVVYEQYF,TGTGCCAGCACCAACCCAGTCGGGACAGTTGTCTACGAGCAGTACTTC
TRBV12-3/TRBV12-4,.,TRBJ1-4,.,CASSRSNEKLFF,TGTGCCAGCAGTCGATCTAATGAAAAACTGTTTTTT
TRBV24-1,.,TRBJ2-1,TRBD2,CATSGGGAVTFF,TGTGCCACCAGTGGCGGGGGGGCAGTGACGTTCTTC
TRBV5-5,.,TRBJ2-1,TRBD1,CASSLVGQGGNEQFF,TGTGCCAGCAGCTTGGTTGGACAGGGAGGAAATGAGCAGTTCTTC
TRBV4-3,.,TRBJ1-6,TRBD1,CADGPQGTENNSPLHF,TGCGCCGACGGGCCACAGGGGACAGAGAATAATTCACCCCTCCACTTT
TRBV28,once,TRBJ1-6,.,CASSDPTVNSPLHF,TGTGCCAGCAGTGACCCGACGGTGAATTCACCCCTCCACTTT
TRBV18,.,TRBJ2-5,TRBD1,CASSPTGAETQYF,TGTGCCAGCTCACCCACAGGGGCAGAGACCCAGTACTTC
TRBV28,.,TRBJ1-2,.,CASQTGQKTYGYTF,TGTGCCAGCCAGACTGGACAGAAAACCTATGGCTACACCTTC
TRBV3-1/TRBV3-2,.,TRBJ2-7,TRBD2,CASSQVSGGSYEQYF,TGTGCCAGCAGCCAAGTTAGCGGGGGTTCCTACGAGCAGTACTTC
TRBV2,once,TRBJ2-1,.,CASRRIPYNEQFF,TGTGCCAGCAGGCGGATCCCTTACAATGAGCAGTTCTTC
TRBV5-1,.,TRBJ2-7,TRBD1,CASSLPPGTGRNEQYF,TGCGCCAGCAGCTTACCGCCCGGGACAGGGCGCAACGAGCAGTACTTC
TRBV5-4,.,TRBJ2-1,TRBD2,CASSLTSGYNEQFF,TGTGCCAGCAGCTTGACTAGCGGGTACAATGAGCAGTTCTTC
TRBV9,.,TRBJ1-4,TRBD1,CASSPDRGGEKLFF,TGTGCCAGCAGCCCGGACAGGGGCGGCGAAAAACTGTTTTTT
TRBV7-2,.,TRBJ2-1,TRBD2,CASSPGLAGAHNEQFF,TGTGCCAGCAGCCCGGGACTAGCGGGAGCCCACAATGAGCAGTTCTTC
TRBV3-1/TRBV3-2,.,TRBJ2-1,.,CASSPRGANEQFF,TGTGCCAGCAGCCCTCGCGGTGCCAATGAGCAGTTCTTC
TRBV4-2,.,TRBJ2-2,.,CASSPRGGANTGELFF,TGTGCCAGCAGCCCCCGTGGAGGGGCGAACACCGGGGAGCTGTTTTTT
TRBV28,.,TRBJ2-2,.,CASSLPPTANTGELFF,TGTGCCAGCAGTCTCCCCCCGACAGCGAACACCGGGGAGCTGTTTTTT
TRBV3-1/TRBV3-2,.,TRBJ1-3,.,CASSQDHTGSSGNTIYF,TGTGCCAGCAGCCAAGACCACACGGGGAGCTCTGGAAACACCATATATTTT
TRBV5-4,.,TRBJ2-1,.,CASSLMGYNEQFF,TGTGCCAGCAGCCTAATGGGGTACAATGAGCAGTTCTTC